These T cell receptor beta chains were read from a single sample in a study of T cell clonotyping in hematopoietic cell transplantation. Produced via immunoSEQ multiplex PCR; TCRdb's table is partial and in-frame only. The top ten clones hold approximately 5% of a sample with nearly 3,500 clones, roughly 72% of them seen once. The source was peripheral blood mononuclear cells, collected 30 days after allogeneic stem cell transplant. The source is a male patient aged 35-55 years who had an allogeneic stem cell transplant from an unrelated donor, so the T cells may come from the graft donor. Some clones in this sample may be carry-over from other donors' samples. Each CDR3 is given with its conserved first and last residue. A D gene is named only where the DNA matches it firmly. Clone sizes are given selectively: once, few, many, or a class where the clone is expanded.

D	size	V	J	DNA	CDR3
NA	NA	TRBV5-1	TRBJ1-6	TGCGCCAGCAGCTTTCGGACAGTCGATTCACCCCTCCACTTT	CASSFRTVDSPLHF
NA	NA	TRBV5-4	TRBJ1-2	TGTGCCAGCAGCTTGCTTACACGATCCTATGGCTACACCTTC	CASSLLTRSYGYTF
NA	few	TRBV30	TRBJ1-2	TGTGCCGGGGGAGCGTGGGTCGGGGATGGCTACACCTTC	CAGGAWVGDGYTF
TRBD1	NA	TRBV19	TRBJ1-6	TGTGCCAGTAGTCCCACACAAGACAGGGGGCTTTCACCCCTCCACTTT	CASSPTQDRGLSPLHF
NA	once	TRBV5-1	TRBJ2-2	TGCGCCAGCAGCTTGGCCGTGTCTAGAGAGGCAGGCGGGGAGCTGTTTTTT	CASSLAVSREAGGELFF
TRBD1	NA	TRBV5-1	TRBJ1-3	TGCGCCAGCAGCTTGAGACAGGGGGGAAACACCATATATTTT	CASSLRQGGNTIYF
TRBD1	NA	TRBV28	TRBJ2-3	TGTGCCAGCAGTTCCACAGGGGGCGCGAGCACAGATACGCAGTATTTT	CASSSTGGASTDTQYF
NA	NA	TRBV6-1	TRBJ1-5	TGTGCCAGCAGTGAACACCGGGGGGGGGCCGGCAATCAGCCCCAGCATTTT	CASSEHRGGAGNQPQHF
TRBD2	NA	TRBV5-1	TRBJ2-7	TGCGCCAGCAGCCTGGGACTAGCGAGGACCTACGAGCAGTACTTC	CASSLGLARTYEQYF
TRBD1	NA	TRBV5-1	TRBJ1-6	TGCGCCAGCAGCTTGAACCGACTTCCCAATTCCGGGACAGGGTTAAGCTCCTATAATTCACCCCTCCACTTT	CASSLNRLPNSGTGLSSYNSPLHF
NA	few	TRBV10-2	TRBJ1-2	TGCGCCAGCAGTGCGGGGGACGGCTCTAACTATGGCTACACCTTC	CASSAGDGSNYGYTF
NA	NA	TRBV7-8	TRBJ1-3	TGTGCCAGCAGCTTTTTGGTGGCAGTAACAGACTCTGGAAACACCATATATTTT	CASSFLVAVTDSGNTIYF
NA	once	TRBV5-1	TRBJ1-5	TGCGCCAGCAGCTTAGGGGGACGGGATCAGCCCCAGCATTTT	CASSLGGRDQPQHF
NA	NA	TRBV6-6	TRBJ1-1	TGTGCCAGCAGTTACACGTTGAACACTGAAGCTTTCTTT	CASSYTLNTEAFF
TRBD1	NA	TRBV6-5	TRBJ1-1	TGTGCCAGCAGTTACTCGACAGGGGAGAACACTGAAGCTTTCTTT	CASSYSTGENTEAFF
NA	NA	TRBV5-1	TRBJ2-5	TGCGCCAGCAGCCGACAGCAAGAGACCCAGTACTTC	CASSRQQETQYF
NA	NA	TRBV6-5	TRBJ1-5	TGTGCCAGCAGTCCCCGGGACGGTTATCAGCCCCAGCATTTT	CASSPRDGYQPQHF
NA	NA	TRBV11-2	TRBJ1-5	TGTGCCAGCAGCTTTGGGGCCAACAATCAGCCCCAGCATTTT	CASSFGANNQPQHF
NA	NA	TRBV5-6	TRBJ1-3	TGTGCCAGCAGCTTGGAATTCAGGGGCCCTGGAAACACCATATATTTT	CASSLEFRGPGNTIYF
NA	NA	TRBV13	TRBJ2-7	TGTGCCAGCAGCTCCGGGACACCCAACGAGCAGTACTTC	CASSSGTPNEQYF
TRBD1	NA	TRBV7-6	TRBJ2-7	TGTGCCAGCAGCCTAGGGTGGGGACAGGGGATGCAAGAGCAGTACTTC	CASSLGWGQGMQEQYF
NA	NA	TRBV5-6	TRBJ2-7	TGTGCCAGCAGCTATGGTGGTGAGCAGTACTTC	CASSYGGEQYF
NA	NA	TRBV5-8	TRBJ1-2	TGTGCCAGCAGCCAGGGATATGGACAGATCCCTTATGGCTACACCTTC	CASSQGYGQIPYGYTF
TRBD1	NA	TRBV7-2	TRBJ1-1	TGTGCCAGCAGCTTACAACAGGGGGCAGGCACTGAAGCTTTCTTT	CASSLQQGAGTEAFF
TRBD1	NA	TRBV11-2	TRBJ1-4	TGTGCCAGCAGCCTGATCTCAGGGGGCGTCGATGAAAAACTGTTTTTT	CASSLISGGVDEKLFF
TRBD2	NA	TRBV5-1	TRBJ2-1	TGCGCCAGCAGCTTGGCCCCCCTAGCGGGACCCTACAATGAGCAGTTCTTC	CASSLAPLAGPYNEQFF
NA	NA	TRBV6-4	TRBJ2-5	TGTGCCAGCAGCGCCGGGGCAGGTGAAACTGAGACCCAGTACTTC	CASSAGAGETETQYF
NA	NA	TRBV5-1	TRBJ2-5	TGCGCCAGCAGCTGGTTAACAGCGCGCCAAGAGACCCAGTACTTC	CASSWLTARQETQYF
NA	NA	TRBV7-2	TRBJ1-5	TGTGCCAGCAGCCCCTACGGGGGGCCCCAGCATTTT	CASSPYGGPQHF
NA	NA	TRBV28	TRBJ1-2	TGTGCCAGCAGTTTGGACAGCAACTATGGCTACACCTTC	CASSLDSNYGYTF
NA	NA	TRBV7-2	TRBJ2-6	TGTGCCAGCAGCTTGGCTGGGGGTGGGGCCAACGTCCTGACTTTC	CASSLAGGGANVLTF
TRBD1	NA	TRBV5-1	TRBJ2-7	TGCGCCAGCAGCTTGCGGGGACAGACGACCTACGAGCAGTACTTC	CASSLRGQTTYEQYF
TRBD1	NA	TRBV2	TRBJ2-5	TGTGCCAGTAAGGTCAGGACAGGGGGCGCAGAGACCCAGTACTTC	CASKVRTGGAETQYF
NA	NA	TRBV7-2	TRBJ2-2	TGTGCCAGCAGCTTCAACCGGGGTACCGGGGAGCTGTTTTTT	CASSFNRGTGELFF
NA	NA	TRBV9	TRBJ2-7	TGTGCCAGCAGCGTATCAGGGGATCTGGACGAGCAGTACTTC	CASSVSGDLDEQYF
NA	NA	TRBV7-8	TRBJ1-1	TGTGCCAGCAGCTTAGTAGTGTGGACAGCCAACACTGAAGCTTTCTTT	CASSLVVWTANTEAFF
NA	large	TRBV6-1	TRBJ1-6	TGTGCCGGAGGCCCCCGGGGGGATAATTCACCCCTCCACTTT	CAGGPRGDNSPLHF
NA	NA	TRBV4-1	TRBJ1-1	TGCGCCAGCAGCCTCAACCTACTACGGGGGCCGGGGGATGAAGCTTTCTTT	CASSLNLLRGPGDEAFF
NA	NA	TRBV7-9	TRBJ2-3	TGTGCCAGCAGCCGCGCAGATACGCAGTATTTT	CASSRADTQYF
NA	NA	TRBV5-4	TRBJ1-3	TGTGCCAGCAGCCCCCGGGAGGGTGGTTCCTCCGGAAACACCATATATTTT	CASSPREGGSSGNTIYF
NA	NA	TRBV28	TRBJ1-5	TGTGCCAGCAGTTTATTAAGGGGTCATAGCAATCAGCCCCAGCATTTT	CASSLLRGHSNQPQHF
TRBD1	NA	TRBV5-1	TRBJ2-1	TGCGCCAGCAGCTTTGTACAGGGGATCTCCAAGGTCAATGAGCAGTTCTTC	CASSFVQGISKVNEQFF
NA	NA	TRBV25-1	TRBJ1-1	TGTGCCAGCAATCCCTCGGGGAGGAACACTGAAGCTTTCTTT	CASNPSGRNTEAFF
NA	few	TRBV4-3	TRBJ2-7	TGCGCCAGCAGCCCTACAGCTCTCCATACCTACGAGCAGTACTTC	CASSPTALHTYEQYF